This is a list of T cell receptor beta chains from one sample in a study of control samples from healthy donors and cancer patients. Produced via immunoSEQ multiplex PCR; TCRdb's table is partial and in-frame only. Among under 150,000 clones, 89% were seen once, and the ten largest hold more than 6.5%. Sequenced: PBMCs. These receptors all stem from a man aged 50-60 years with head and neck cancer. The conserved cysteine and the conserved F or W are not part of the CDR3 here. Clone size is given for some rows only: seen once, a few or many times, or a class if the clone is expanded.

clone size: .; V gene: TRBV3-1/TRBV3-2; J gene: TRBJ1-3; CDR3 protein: ASSPTGFDGNTIY
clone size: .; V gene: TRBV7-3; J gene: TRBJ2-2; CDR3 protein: ASSLRAKDTGELF
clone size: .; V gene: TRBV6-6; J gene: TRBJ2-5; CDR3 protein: ASSYSPQETQY
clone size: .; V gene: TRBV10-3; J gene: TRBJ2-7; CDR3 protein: AISKDRGSYEQY
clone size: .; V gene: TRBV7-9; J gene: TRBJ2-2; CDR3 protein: ASSLRGTDGELF
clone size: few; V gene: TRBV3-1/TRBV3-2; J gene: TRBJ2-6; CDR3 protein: ASSLTTGGGSGANVLT
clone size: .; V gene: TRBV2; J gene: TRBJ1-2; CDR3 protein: ASSLRDMMGGYT
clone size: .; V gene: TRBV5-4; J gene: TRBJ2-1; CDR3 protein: ASSLGGGSYNEQF
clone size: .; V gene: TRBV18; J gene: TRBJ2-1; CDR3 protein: ASSPGAGGRNEQF
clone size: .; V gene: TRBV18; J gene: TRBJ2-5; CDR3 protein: ASSYRDKQETQY
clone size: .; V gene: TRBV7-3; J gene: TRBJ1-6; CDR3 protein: ASSLMTGPNSPLH
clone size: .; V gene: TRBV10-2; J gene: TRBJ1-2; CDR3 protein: ASSESRGSSGYT